Presented here are 16 T cell receptor beta chains from one specimen sequenced in a study of CD8+ T cells in alopecia areata. Treatment described: oral pan-JAK inhibitor, 5-10 mg twice daily. cDNA reverse transcribed from extracted RNA served as the sequencing template. The repertoire was sequenced with immunoSEQ multiplex PCR; TCRdb's copy has only in-frame clones and lacks some. The sample has about 110,000 clones, 50% to 75% seen once. The sample consisted of CD8+ T cells sorted from blood, taken at week 24, from a patient treated with tofacitinib. These receptors came from a human donor with alopecia areata.

The sample holds a few counts of this clone. The V call is TRBV18, the J call TRBJ1-4; D is possibly TRBD1 (5 bases). Trimming left V 0 bases short and J 8 bases short, with 13 bases between. The CDR3 runs 15 residues. Germline V gives CDR1 KGHSH, CDR2 LQKENI. CDR3 sequence (DNA): TGTGCCAGCTCACCACCAAAAGGGGAAAGAGAAAAACTGTTTTTT. Its translation: CASSPPKGEREKLFF.

To note about this clone: Other nucleotide sequences from this sample produce the same CDR3. This rearrangement joins TRBV30 to TRBJ2-1, with D unresolved. Germline CDR1 and CDR2: GTSNPN and SVGIG (reference sequence). V shed 0 bases and J shed 7 bases, with 4 bases lying between them. The CDR3 loop spans 11 amino acids. The CDR3 coding sequence is TGTGCCTGGAGTGTTGGAAATGAGCAGTTCTTC. Translating it yields CAWSVGNEQFF.

The rearrangement links TRBV13 to TRBJ2-7; D may match TRBD1 or TRBD2 (6 bases each). Germline values: CDR1 PRHDT, CDR2 FYEKMQ (reference sequence). V lost 5 bases, J lost 1 base, and 18 bases lay in between. The CDR3 totals 16 residues. CDR3 residues: CASSTGGGSKSYEQYF. In DNA form, the CDR3 reads TGTGCCAGCAGCACCGGAGGGGGGTCAAAGTCCTACGAGCAGTACTTC.

Here the CDR3 reads CASNRDTSYEQYF. CDR3 sequence (DNA): TGTGCCAGCAACCGGGACACCTCCTACGAGCAGTACTTC. V gene TRBV14 combines with J gene TRBJ2-7; tentative D call: TRBD1 (6 bases). V was trimmed by 7 bases and J by 0 bases, leaving 10 bases between them. The CDR3 contains 13 residues. CDR1 is SGHDN, CDR2 FVKESK, per germline.

This chain links TRBV6-5 with TRBJ2-7; 7 nucleotides align to TRBD1. Unmatched junction bases numbered 11, after V lost 2 bases and J lost 4 bases. The CDR3 has 16 amino acids. Germline CDR1 reads MNHEY; CDR2 reads SVGAGI. CDR3 region: CASSYDGTAPGYEQYF. The CDR3 bases are TGTGCCAGCAGTTACGATGGGACAGCCCCAGGATACGAGCAGTACTTC.

The genes are TRBV30 and TRBJ2-7, with TRBD1 matching 10 bases. Unmatched junction bases numbered 1, after V lost 5 bases and J lost 3 bases. This CDR3 region has 12 residues. The germline V gene encodes CDR1 GTSNPN and CDR2 SVGIG (reference sequence). This chain's CDR3 is CAWRDRGYEQYF. Here the CDR3 DNA reads TGTGCCTGGCGGGACAGGGGCTACGAGCAGTACTTC.

V gene TRBV5-6 combines with J gene TRBJ1-2; perhaps TRBD1 as D (6 bases). V was clipped by 3 bases and J by 4 bases, with 16 bases between them. The CDR3 covers 15 residues. From germline, CDR1 is SGHDT and CDR2 YYEEEE. CDR3 DNA sequence: TGTGCCAGCAGCTCAGACACAGGGCTACGCTATGGCTACACCTTC. Translating gives CASSSDTGLRYGYTF.

This clone was counted a single time. This sample includes further DNA sequences coding for the same CDR3. Written as DNA, the CDR3 is TGCGCCAGCAGCCAGGACGGTAACACAGATACGCAGTATTTT. Translating gives CASSQDGNTDTQYF. The rearrangement uses TRBV4-1 and TRBJ2-3; D gene ambiguous. Deletions cut 3 bases from V and 2 bases from J, with 9 bases between. The CDR3 is made up of 14 amino acids. Germline loops: CDR1 MGHRA, CDR2 YSYEKL.

Points on this clone: This specimen includes other DNA sequences encoding the same CDR3. The rearrangement joins TRBV27 to TRBJ2-7, with TRBD2 identical over 11 bases. There are 14 residues in the CDR3. Looked up from germline, CDR1 is MNHEY and CDR2 is SMNVEV (reference sequence). J was trimmed by 3 bases and V by 5 bases; bases with no gene match: 3. The CDR3 region has the DNA TGTGCCAGCAGTCCCGGGACTAGCGGCTACGAGCAGTACTTC. It encodes CASSPGTSGYEQYF.

The chain is built from TRBV30 and TRBJ1-5; D is possibly TRBD1 (6 bases). Germline loops: CDR1 GTSNPN, CDR2 SVGIG (reference sequence). The CDR3 covers 13 residues. V was trimmed by 0 bases and J by 7 bases, leaving 10 bases between them. The CDR3 nucleotides read TGTGCCTGGAGTGTACAGGGTGAACAGCCCCAGCATTTT. Translation: CAWSVQGEQPQHF.

Here the CDR3 DNA reads TGTGCCAGTAGACGGGAGGACAGGGGGGCTTCCTACGAGCAGTACTTC. Translated: CASRREDRGASYEQYF. The chain is built from TRBV19 and TRBJ2-7, with TRBD1 matching over 10 bases. There are 16 residues in the CDR3. The V gene's germline CDR1 is LNHDA and CDR2 SQIVND (reference sequence). Losses at the gene ends were 6 bases for V and 1 base for J; bases not matched to a gene: 9.

V usage is TRBV23-1 and J usage is TRBJ1-5, with 8 bases fitting TRBD1. TRBV23-1 is reported as an ORF; its role is uncertain. V trimming: 6 bases; J trimming: 7 bases; junction bases outside the gene matches: 8. The CDR3 extends over 14 amino acids. This CDR3 is CASRRSRGRQPQHF. In DNA, the CDR3 is TGCGCCAGCAGGCGAAGCAGGGGGCGACAGCCCCAGCATTTT.

The gene calls are TRBV30 and TRBJ2-5; D is unresolved. CDR3 length: 10 amino acids. The ends were cut back, 2 bases at V and 5 bases at J, with 3 bases in the middle. Germline V gives CDR1 GTSNPN, CDR2 SVGIG (reference sequence). The CDR3: CAWSLETQYF. The CDR3 DNA reads TGTGCCTGGAGTTTGGAGACCCAGTACTTC.

The CDR3 protein is CASSLGDRKSPLHF. The CDR3 DNA follows: TGTGCCAGCAGCTTAGGGGACCGAAAGTCACCCCTCCACTTT. The chain links TRBV7-9 to TRBJ1-6, with D perhaps TRBD1 (5 bases). The germline gives CDR1 SEHNR, CDR2 FQNEAQ (reference sequence). This CDR3 contains 14 residues. The ends were cut back, 1 base at V and 10 bases at J, with 11 bases in the middle.

The genes are TRBV29-1 and TRBJ1-6; no clear D. Looked up from germline, CDR1 is SQVTM and CDR2 is ANQGSEA. V was shortened by 0 bases and J by 14 bases, with 11 bases between the two germline ends. CDR3 length: 12 amino acids. The CDR3 is CSVEDSLGSLHF. The CDR3 DNA is TGCAGCGTTGAAGACAGCTTGGGATCCCTCCACTTT.

This clone was counted a single time. CDR3 sequence: CASSSDRGSYGYTF. For the CDR3, the DNA is TGTGCCAGCAGTTCGGACAGGGGAAGTTATGGCTACACCTTC. The chain has TRBV27 and TRBJ1-2; 9 nucleotides agree with TRBD1. The germline CDR1 and CDR2 sequences are MNHEY and SMNVEV (reference sequence). Germline trimming cut 4 bases from V and 5 bases from J; bases unmatched to any gene: 5. The length of the CDR3 is 14 residues.